The T cell receptor (beta chain) described here comes from a study of CD4 T cells in relation to SARS-CoV-2 and coronaviruses. Study-level background: Shared crossreactive spike epitopes were mapped to their HLA restriction.

Clones were sequenced by immunoSEQ multiplex PCR, and TCRdb holds only the in-frame ones, with some missing. The sample contains roughly 71,000 clones, around 86% of which appear only once. CD4+ T cells from unexposed donors were obtained before the COVID-19 pandemic (2011-2018). Cryopreserved PBMCs were CD4-enriched, then split into naive and memory cells. Regarding the study as a whole: The assay detects memory recall responses, not culture-primed primary responses. No donor gave both pre-pandemic and post-infection samples.

This CDR3 contains 14 residues. J gave up 1 base and V 4 bases, and 2 bases lay outside the gene matches. In germline, CDR1 is SGHTA, CDR2 FQGTGA. Note on this clone: Its antigen is not identified.

Material for sequencing was memory CD4+ T cells from PBMCs. This sequence originates from a human donor in good health. The chain is built from TRBV7-3 and TRBJ1-1; 8 nucleotides line up with TRBD1. CDR3 region: CASSSDRGNTEAFF. The CDR3 DNA reads as TGTGCCAGCAGCTCTGACAGGGGGAACACTGAAGCTTTCTTT.